The T cell receptor beta chain described here comes from a study of cytomegalovirus exposure and HLA in healthy donors. As for the study in general: It was reported in a later analysis that the same platform had been used for the roughly 130 validation repertoires as for the roughly 670 first-cohort repertoires.

This table comes from immunoSEQ multiplex PCR, and its TCRdb copy is limited to in-frame clones, with some not included. The sample carries about 360,000 clones, roughly 88% recorded once. Germline loops: CDR1 MDHEN, CDR2 SYDVKM. J lost 2 bases, V lost 6 bases, and 4 bases had no gene match. This CDR3 has 14 amino acids. The clonotype comes from a woman aged 18-35 years in good health and CMV-seronegative. The sequenced material came from PBMCs. This chain links TRBV28 with TRBJ1-2; TRBD1 matches at 9 bases. The CDR3 sequence: CASRTGQGNYGYTF. Here the CDR3 DNA reads TGTGCCAGCAGGACGGGACAGGGAAACTATGGCTACACCTTC.